Listed below are T cell receptor beta chains from one sample, sequenced in a study of CD4 T cells in relation to SARS-CoV-2 and coronaviruses. Sequenced by immunoSEQ multiplex PCR; TCRdb stores in-frame clones only, minus some. The sample carries 68,000 or so clones, over 90% recorded once. Sequences were obtained from naive CD4+ T cells from PBMCs. All receptors come from a human donor in good health. CDR3s include the opening cysteine and the closing phenylalanine or tryptophan. D genes are given only for firm matches. Clone size is stated in some rows and not others, as once, few, many or a class when expanded.

d_gene: .
j_gene: TRBJ2-5
len: 16
abundance: .
v_gene: TRBV5-1
CDR3nt: TGCGCCAGCAGCTTGGCGGCGGGAAGGGCTCAAGAGACCCAGTACTTC
CDR3aa: CASSLAAGRAQETQYF

d_gene: TRBD2
j_gene: TRBJ2-1
len: 16
abundance: .
v_gene: TRBV11-3
CDR3nt: TGTGCCAGCAGCCCGGGAGAGCGGGCGGGGGGGGATGAGCAGTTCTTC
CDR3aa: CASSPGERAGGDEQFF

d_gene: .
j_gene: TRBJ2-7
len: 13
abundance: .
v_gene: TRBV5-5
CDR3nt: TGTGCCAGCAGCTTGGCCGCCAGGGGCGAGCAGTACTTC
CDR3aa: CASSLAARGEQYF

d_gene: TRBD2
j_gene: TRBJ2-2
len: 15
abundance: .
v_gene: TRBV11-2
CDR3nt: TGTGCCAGCAGCCGAGGCCTAGCGGGAGCTCGGGAGCTGTTTTTT
CDR3aa: CASSRGLAGARELFF

d_gene: .
j_gene: TRBJ2-3
len: 15
abundance: .
v_gene: TRBV29-1
CDR3nt: TGCAGCGTTGAAGGACCGGAGGGTGGTACAGATACGCAGTATTTT
CDR3aa: CSVEGPEGGTDTQYF

d_gene: TRBD1
j_gene: TRBJ1-5
len: 15
abundance: once
v_gene: TRBV14
CDR3nt: TGTGCCAGCAGCTTTGGACAGGGGAGCAATCAGCCCCAGCATTTT
CDR3aa: CASSFGQGSNQPQHF

d_gene: .
j_gene: TRBJ2-3
len: 14
abundance: .
v_gene: TRBV24-1
CDR3nt: TGTGCCACCAGTGACTGGGCTAGCACAGATACGCAGTATTTT
CDR3aa: CATSDWASTDTQYF

d_gene: TRBD1
j_gene: TRBJ1-4
len: 15
abundance: few
v_gene: TRBV7-9
CDR3nt: TGTGCCAGCAGCCTGAGGGACAGGGAGGCTGAAAAACTGTTTTTT
CDR3aa: CASSLRDREAEKLFF

d_gene: TRBD1
j_gene: TRBJ1-2
len: 15
abundance: few
v_gene: TRBV11-2
CDR3nt: TGTGCCAGCAGCTCCGTTCGGACAGGGCTGTATGGCTACACCTTC
CDR3aa: CASSSVRTGLYGYTF

d_gene: TRBD2
j_gene: TRBJ2-3
len: 18
abundance: .
v_gene: TRBV5-5
CDR3nt: TGTGCCAGCAGCCCCCCCACGGGACTAGCGGGGTACGCAGATACGCAGTATTTT
CDR3aa: CASSPPTGLAGYADTQYF

d_gene: TRBD2
j_gene: TRBJ2-7
len: 16
abundance: .
v_gene: TRBV4-2
CDR3nt: TGTGCCAGCAGCCAAGGCGGGACGGCTAGCGGATACGAGCAGTACTTC
CDR3aa: CASSQGGTASGYEQYF

d_gene: TRBD2
j_gene: TRBJ2-3
len: 17
abundance: .
v_gene: TRBV6-2/TRBV6-3
CDR3nt: TGTGCCAGCAGTTACCCCAGGCGGGAGGGGATTCCAGATACGCAGTATTTT
CDR3aa: CASSYPRREGIPDTQYF

d_gene: .
j_gene: TRBJ2-7
len: 13
abundance: .
v_gene: TRBV24-1
CDR3nt: TGTGCCACCAGTGATTCGAACAGGGTCGAGCAGTACTTC
CDR3aa: CATSDSNRVEQYF

d_gene: .
j_gene: TRBJ2-3
len: 15
abundance: .
v_gene: TRBV18
CDR3nt: TGTGCCAGCTCACCAGGGGCAGCTAGCACAGATACGCAGTATTTT
CDR3aa: CASSPGAASTDTQYF

d_gene: TRBD1
j_gene: TRBJ2-7
len: 13
abundance: .
v_gene: TRBV6-5
CDR3nt: TGTGCCACTAACAGGGGGAGCTTCCACGAGCAGTACTTC
CDR3aa: CATNRGSFHEQYF

d_gene: .
j_gene: TRBJ1-1
len: 14
abundance: .
v_gene: TRBV15
CDR3nt: TGTGCCACCAGCAGAGACAGGGTAGGGACTGAAGCTTTCTTT
CDR3aa: CATSRDRVGTEAFF

d_gene: .
j_gene: TRBJ1-3
len: 16
abundance: .
v_gene: TRBV11-2
CDR3nt: TGTGCCAGCAGCTCCCGGGCCGGCGGGCGCGGAAACACCATATATTTT
CDR3aa: CASSSRAGGRGNTIYF

d_gene: .
j_gene: TRBJ2-5
len: 13
abundance: .
v_gene: TRBV27
CDR3nt: TGTGCCAGCAGCTACTCCCCCCGAGAGACCCAGTACTTC
CDR3aa: CASSYSPRETQYF

d_gene: TRBD2
j_gene: TRBJ2-7
len: 15
abundance: .
v_gene: TRBV30
CDR3nt: TGTGCCTGGAGTGTGTGGGGACTAGGACACTACGAGCAGTACTTC
CDR3aa: CAWSVWGLGHYEQYF

d_gene: TRBD2
j_gene: TRBJ2-1
len: 16
abundance: .
v_gene: TRBV5-4
CDR3nt: TGTGCCAGCAGCCTAAGACTAGCGGGAGTCCCCAATGAGCAGTTCTTC
CDR3aa: CASSLRLAGVPNEQFF

d_gene: .
j_gene: TRBJ1-2
len: 15
abundance: .
v_gene: TRBV6-5
CDR3nt: TGTGCCAGCATTCTACGGCACAGGTCCAACTATGGCTACACCTTC
CDR3aa: CASILRHRSNYGYTF

d_gene: .
j_gene: TRBJ2-5
len: 17
abundance: .
v_gene: TRBV21-1
CDR3nt: TGTGCCAGCAGCAAACACAGACTAGCAGTCCGTCCAGAGACCCAGTACTTC
CDR3aa: CASSKHRLAVRPETQYF

d_gene: .
j_gene: TRBJ1-2
len: 14
abundance: .
v_gene: TRBV6-1
CDR3nt: TGTGCCAGCAGTGAATTTGGGGCAGGCGCTGGCTACACCTTC
CDR3aa: CASSEFGAGAGYTF

d_gene: TRBD1
j_gene: TRBJ2-1
len: 12
abundance: .
v_gene: TRBV5-1
CDR3nt: TGCGCCAGCAGCTTTCAAGGGACAGGGGAGTTCTTC
CDR3aa: CASSFQGTGEFF

d_gene: .
j_gene: TRBJ2-5
len: 15
abundance: .
v_gene: TRBV5-1
CDR3nt: TGCGCCAGCAGCACAAACGGACAGTTCCAAGAGACCCAGTACTTC
CDR3aa: CASSTNGQFQETQYF

d_gene: .
j_gene: TRBJ2-7
len: 14
abundance: .
v_gene: TRBV6-4
CDR3nt: TGTGCCAGCAGTGACTTCCTAGGGCTTGGCGAGCAGTACTTC
CDR3aa: CASSDFLGLGEQYF

d_gene: .
j_gene: TRBJ1-5
len: 15
abundance: .
v_gene: TRBV28
CDR3nt: TGTGCCAGCAGAATAACCGGGGCCCGAAATCAGCCCCAGCATTTT
CDR3aa: CASRITGARNQPQHF

d_gene: .
j_gene: TRBJ2-4
len: 13
abundance: once
v_gene: TRBV28
CDR3nt: TGTGCCAGCAGTTTACTCAGTGAAAACATTCAGTACTTC
CDR3aa: CASSLLSENIQYF

d_gene: .
j_gene: TRBJ1-3
len: 16
abundance: .
v_gene: TRBV5-1
CDR3nt: TGCGCCAGCAGCTTGGGTCCGGAGACAGCTGGAAACACCATATATTTT
CDR3aa: CASSLGPETAGNTIYF

d_gene: .
j_gene: TRBJ1-3
len: 14
abundance: .
v_gene: TRBV7-8
CDR3nt: TGTGCCAGCAGCTCAGGGACAACCGGAAACACCATATATTTT
CDR3aa: CASSSGTTGNTIYF

d_gene: .
j_gene: TRBJ2-1
len: 14
abundance: .
v_gene: TRBV6-1
CDR3nt: TGTGCCAGCAGTGAAACGGACAGAGACAATGAGCAGTTCTTC
CDR3aa: CASSETDRDNEQFF

d_gene: TRBD2
j_gene: TRBJ2-3
len: 20
abundance: .
v_gene: TRBV9
CDR3nt: TGTGCCAGCAGCGAGGGGACTAGCGGGAGTGTTTGGGTGTCTACAGATACGCAGTATTTT
CDR3aa: CASSEGTSGSVWVSTDTQYF

d_gene: TRBD2
j_gene: TRBJ2-1
len: 15
abundance: .
v_gene: TRBV5-1
CDR3nt: TGCGCCAGCAGCTCGGGACTAGCGGGAGGGGATGAGCAGTTCTTC
CDR3aa: CASSSGLAGGDEQFF

d_gene: TRBD1
j_gene: TRBJ2-1
len: 14
abundance: .
v_gene: TRBV5-4
CDR3nt: TGTGCCAGCAGCCCCCGGGACAGATACAATGAGCAGTTCTTC
CDR3aa: CASSPRDRYNEQFF

d_gene: .
j_gene: TRBJ2-2
len: 16
abundance: .
v_gene: TRBV5-1
CDR3nt: TGCGCCAGCAGCTTGGCTCGGGGGGCCGACACCGGGGAGCTGTTTTTT
CDR3aa: CASSLARGADTGELFF

d_gene: TRBD1
j_gene: TRBJ2-7
len: 15
abundance: .
v_gene: TRBV6-1
CDR3nt: TGTGCCAGCAGTGAAACGGGACAGGGGTTCTACGAGCAGTACTTC
CDR3aa: CASSETGQGFYEQYF

d_gene: .
j_gene: TRBJ2-3
len: 13
abundance: .
v_gene: TRBV6-1
CDR3nt: TGTGCCAGCAGTGAAGGGGCCAGGGGTACGCAGTATTTT
CDR3aa: CASSEGARGTQYF

d_gene: .
j_gene: TRBJ1-2
len: 13
abundance: once
v_gene: TRBV28
CDR3nt: TGTGCCAGCCGACCCTCCTATAGCTATGGCTACACCTTC
CDR3aa: CASRPSYSYGYTF

d_gene: TRBD1
j_gene: TRBJ1-5
len: 18
abundance: .
v_gene: TRBV5-6
CDR3nt: TGTGCCAGCAGCTTCTACATTCCCCCGGACAGGGGCAATCAGCCCCAGCATTTT
CDR3aa: CASSFYIPPDRGNQPQHF

d_gene: .
j_gene: TRBJ2-7
len: 15
abundance: .
v_gene: TRBV11-1
CDR3nt: TGTGCCAGCAGCTTAGCCATCGTGGCGACCTACGAGCAGTACTTC
CDR3aa: CASSLAIVATYEQYF

d_gene: .
j_gene: TRBJ2-3
len: 10
abundance: .
v_gene: TRBV30
CDR3nt: TGTGCCTGGAAAGAAGATACGCAGTATTTT
CDR3aa: CAWKEDTQYF